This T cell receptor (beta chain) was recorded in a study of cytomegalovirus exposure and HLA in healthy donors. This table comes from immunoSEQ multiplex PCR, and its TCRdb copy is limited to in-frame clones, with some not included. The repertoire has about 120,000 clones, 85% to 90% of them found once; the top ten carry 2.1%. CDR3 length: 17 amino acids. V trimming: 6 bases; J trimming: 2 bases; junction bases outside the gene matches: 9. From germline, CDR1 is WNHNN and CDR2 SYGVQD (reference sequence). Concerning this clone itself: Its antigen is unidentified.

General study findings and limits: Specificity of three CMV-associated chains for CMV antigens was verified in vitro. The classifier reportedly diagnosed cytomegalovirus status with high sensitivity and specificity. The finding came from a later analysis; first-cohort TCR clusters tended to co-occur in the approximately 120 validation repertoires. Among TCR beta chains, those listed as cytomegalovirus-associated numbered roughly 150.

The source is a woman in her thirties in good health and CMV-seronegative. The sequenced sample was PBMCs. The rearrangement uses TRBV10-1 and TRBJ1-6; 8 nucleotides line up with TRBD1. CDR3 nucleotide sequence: TGCGCCAGCAGCAGAGCCCCAGGGGGCCCCTATAATTCACCCCTCCACTTT. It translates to CASSRAPGGPYNSPLHF.